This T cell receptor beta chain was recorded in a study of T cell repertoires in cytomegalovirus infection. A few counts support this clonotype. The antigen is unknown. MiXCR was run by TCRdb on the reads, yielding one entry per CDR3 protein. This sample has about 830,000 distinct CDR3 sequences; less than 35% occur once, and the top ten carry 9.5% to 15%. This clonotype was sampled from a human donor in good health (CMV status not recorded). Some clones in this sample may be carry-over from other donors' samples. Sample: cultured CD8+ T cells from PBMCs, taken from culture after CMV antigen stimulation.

Here the CDR3 DNA reads TGTGCCAGCAGCTTCCTGACAGGCCTGAGCTCCTATAATTCACCCCTCCACTTT. Translated, it gives CASSFLTGLSSYNSPLHF. This chain links TRBV5-4 with TRBJ1-6; TRBD1 is a possible D gene (6 bases). The germline V gene has CDR1 SGHNT and CDR2 YYREEE (reference sequence). The CDR3 length is 18 residues. With 2 bases removed from V and 0 bases from J, the gap between germline ends came to 15 bases.